Described below is a single T cell receptor beta chain sequence and its context. The CDR3 runs 18 residues. CDR1 is SGHRS, CDR2 YFSETQ, per germline. Unmatched junction bases numbered 15, after V lost 2 bases and J lost 6 bases. This record belongs to a study of T cell responses to AZD1222 COVID-19 vaccine. TCRdb's table, derived via immunoSEQ multiplex PCR, lists solely in-frame clones and lacks some. The table records 100,000 to 150,000 clones, 90% of them present only once. The TCR was taken from an adult in good health. Sequenced here: peripheral blood, sampled on day 0 of AZD1222 vaccination. This sequence joins TRBV5-1 and TRBJ2-2; 8 nucleotides agree with TRBD2. In DNA form, the CDR3 reads TGCGCCAGCAGCTTACCGGGACAACCGGGACTAGTTGCCGGGGAGCTGTTTTTT. Its protein product is CASSLPGQPGLVAGELFF.